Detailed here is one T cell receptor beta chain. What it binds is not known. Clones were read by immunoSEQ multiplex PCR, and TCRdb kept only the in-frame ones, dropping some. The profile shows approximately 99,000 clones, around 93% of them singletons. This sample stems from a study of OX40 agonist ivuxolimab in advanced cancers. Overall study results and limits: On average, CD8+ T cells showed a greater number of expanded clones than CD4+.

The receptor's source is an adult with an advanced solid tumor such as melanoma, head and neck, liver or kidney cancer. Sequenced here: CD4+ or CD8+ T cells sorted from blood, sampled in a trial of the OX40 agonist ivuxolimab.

The CDR3 DNA follows: TGCGCCAGCAGCCCGGAACTAGAATACGAGCAGTACTTC. Translated, it gives CASSPELEYEQYF. The chain recombines TRBV5-1 with TRBJ2-7, with D perhaps matching TRBD2 (5 bases). Germline V gene sequence: CDR1 SGHRS, CDR2 YFSETQ. This CDR3 has 13 amino acids. The germline V and J ends were trimmed by 4 bases and 4 bases, with 12 bases remaining between them.